The 10 T cell receptor beta chains below all came from one sample that was sequenced in a study of T cells in Graves' hyperthyroidism and ophthalmopathy. Amplification of TCR beta CDR3 regions used RNA as the template. TCR CDR3 underwent first-round RT-PCR with the HTBI primer set. MiXCR was run by TCRdb on the multiplex PCR reads, yielding one entry per CDR3 protein. The sample yields 650,000 to 850,000 distinct CDR3 sequences, roughly 20% seen once. Material: blood. The origin of the receptors is a woman in her fifties or sixties with Graves' hyperthyroidism that later progressed to Graves' ophthalmopathy.

The V call is TRBV20-1, the J call TRBJ2-1, with 12 bases matching TRBD2. V lost 0 bases and J lost 6; bases outside the gene matches: 12. CDR3 length: 18 amino acids. The V gene's germline CDR1 is DFQATT and CDR2 SNEGSKA (reference sequence). CDR3 region: CSARDIRLAGAYRNEQFF. In DNA, the CDR3 is TGCAGTGCTAGAGATATTCGACTAGCGGGGGCGTACCGCAATGAGCAGTTCTTC.

This clonotype was recorded many times. The CDR3 sequence: CASSRRDGITGELFF. For the CDR3, the DNA is TGTGCCAGCAGCCGCCGGGACGGAATCACCGGGGAGCTGTTTTTT. This chain uses TRBV12-3 or TRBV12-4 with TRBJ2-2; TRBD1 or TRBD2 may be the D gene (5 bases each). Trimming took 6 bases from V and 4 from J, leaving 15 bases between them. CDR3 size: 15 residues.

This clonotype was counted many times. V gene TRBV12-3 or TRBV12-4 combines with J gene TRBJ2-5; 7 bases align to TRBD1. The CDR3 totals 17 residues. Trimming removed 5 bases from V and 2 bases from J; junction bases left unmatched: 14. CDR3 amino acids: CASSPKTGNWEQETQYF. In DNA, the CDR3 is TGTGCCAGCAGTCCCAAGACAGGGAACTGGGAACAAGAGACCCAGTACTTC.

This clonotype has a count of ten or more. V gene TRBV7-6 combines with J gene TRBJ2-7; TRBD1 aligns across 8 bases. Germline assignment: CDR1 SGHVS and CDR2 FNYEAQ. Trimming at V came to 5 bases and at J to 5 bases, leaving 11 bases not matched to a gene. This CDR3 region has 15 residues. The DNA of the CDR3 is TGTGCCAGCAGCAAGCCCGGACAGGGTGGGCACGAGCAGTACTTC. This sequence encodes CASSKPGQGGHEQYF.

The chain has TRBV5-1 and TRBJ1-4; D is ambiguous. This CDR3 is built from 16 residues. The V end was cut by 2 bases, the J end by 0 bases, with 11 bases between. CDR1 and CDR2 from the germline V gene are SGHRS and YFSETQ. The CDR3, as DNA: TGCGCCAGCAGCTTCCAGACGGCTTCAACTAATGAAAAACTGTTTTTT. It codes for CASSFQTASTNEKLFF.

In its sample, this clonotype was seen a few times. The chain couples TRBV2 to TRBJ2-1; TRBD1 matches at 7 bases. The germline V gene has CDR1 SNHLY and CDR2 FYNNEI. Trimming took 8 bases from V and 2 from J; bases not matched to a gene: 9. CDR3 length: 15 residues. The CDR3: CASRDRQRAYNEQFF. DNA for the CDR3: TGTGCCAGCCGGGACAGACAGAGAGCCTACAATGAGCAGTTCTTC.

The V call is TRBV4-1, the J call TRBJ1-1; D not resolved. V shed 1 base and J shed 2 bases, with 11 bases lying between them. The CDR3 is made up of 15 amino acids. Germline V gene lookup returns CDR1 MGHRA and CDR2 YSYEKL. The DNA for the CDR3 is TGCGCCAGCAGCCAAGCGCCGGCACTTAACACTGAAGCTTTCTTT. This sequence encodes CASSQAPALNTEAFF.

The genes are TRBV7-3 and TRBJ2-1; 11 bases are shared with TRBD2. CDR1 is SGHTA, CDR2 FQGTGA, per germline. The CDR3 has 21 residues. Losses at the gene ends were 2 bases for V and 8 bases for J; bases not matched to a gene: 23. The DNA for the CDR3 is TGTGCCAGCAGCTTATTGGCCGCGGGGCTAGCGGGGGGACTTAGGGGCTATGAGCAGTTCTTC. It yields the protein CASSLLAAGLAGGLRGYEQFF. Full variable domain (outside the CDR3, taken from reference TRBV7-3 and TRBJ2-1): GAGVSQTPSNKVTEKGKYVELRCDPISGHTALYWYRQSLGQGPEFLIYFQGTGAADDSGLPNDRFFAVRPEGSVSTLKIQRTERGDSAVYLCASSLLAAGLAGGLRGYEQFFGPGTRLTVL.

This chain links TRBV5-1 with TRBJ2-1; D is undetermined. The V gene lost 0 bases and the J gene lost 4 bases, with 8 bases spanning the gap. Germline V lookup: CDR1 SGHRS, CDR2 YFSETQ. The CDR3 spans 14 residues. CDR3 nucleotides: TGCGCCAGCAGCTTGGGGCGGATTTACAATGAGCAGTTCTTC. Amino acids: CASSLGRIYNEQFF.

This clonotype was seen only a few times. The chain is built from TRBV10-3 and TRBJ1-1, with D perhaps matching TRBD1 (6 bases). Germline CDR1 and CDR2: ENHRY and SYGVKD. CDR3 size: 13 residues. V was shortened by 2 bases and J by 4 bases, with 8 bases between the two germline ends. CDR3 coding DNA: TGTGCCATCAGTGAGAGGGGGAGCACTGAAGCTTTCTTT. This sequence encodes CAISERGSTEAFF.